Listed below are T cell receptor beta chains from one sample, sequenced in a study of blood T cell repertoires in COVID-19. Sequenced by immunoSEQ multiplex PCR; TCRdb stores in-frame clones only, minus some. The sample holds 55,000 to 85,000 clones, about nine tenths seen once. What was sequenced was peripheral blood. The receptors here all came from a woman aged 18-30 years with acute or convalescent COVID-19. The CDR3 runs from the conserved cysteine through the conserved F or W. A D gene is named only where the DNA matches it firmly. Some rows have no size entry. The others give once, few or many, or a class for an expanded clone.

d_call j_call v_call clone_size cdr3_aa cdr3_nt
. TRBJ2-7 TRBV20-1 . CSASREHSYEQYF TGCAGTGCTAGTCGTGAACACTCCTACGAGCAGTACTTC
. TRBJ2-2 TRBV2 . CASSLNTGELFF TGTGCCAGCAGCCTAAACACCGGGGAGCTGTTTTTT
. TRBJ2-1 TRBV4-3 . CASSHHRGSKHNEQFF TGCGCCAGCAGCCATCATAGGGGGTCTAAGCACAATGAGCAGTTCTTC
. TRBJ1-1 TRBV12-3/TRBV12-4 . CASTTTQTGEAFF TGTGCCAGCACCACTACCCAGACAGGCGAAGCTTTCTTT
. TRBJ2-1 TRBV4-1 once CASSQGVRVAGDEQFF TGCGCCAGCAGCCAAGGGGTCAGGGTGGCAGGCGATGAGCAGTTCTTC
. TRBJ1-2 TRBV7-9 few CASSLPDVSYGYTF TGTGCCAGCAGCTTACCAGATGTCAGCTATGGCTACACCTTC
. TRBJ1-5 TRBV29-1 . CSVGSINQPQHF TGCAGCGTTGGCAGTATCAATCAGCCCCAGCATTTT
TRBD2 TRBJ2-5 TRBV7-8 . CASSRGTSGGAKTQYF TGTGCCAGCAGCCGAGGGACTAGCGGGGGGGCCAAGACCCAGTACTTC
. TRBJ1-1 TRBV25-1 once CASSSTLTAEAFF TGTGCCAGCAGTAGTACCCTAACGGCTGAAGCTTTCTTT
. TRBJ1-1 TRBV10-3 . CAISDRQRNTEAFF TGTGCCATCAGTGACAGACAGAGGAACACTGAAGCTTTCTTT
TRBD2 TRBJ2-1 TRBV2 . CASSGFPSGGEQFF TGTGCCAGCAGTGGTTTTCCCTCGGGGGGGGAGCAGTTCTTC
TRBD1 TRBJ1-1 TRBV18 . CASSFGQGNTEAFF TGTGCCAGCTCCTTCGGACAGGGAAACACTGAAGCTTTCTTT
TRBD2 TRBJ2-5 TRBV5-4 . CASSFKLAGVETQYF TGTGCCAGCAGCTTTAAACTAGCGGGGGTAGAGACCCAGTACTTC
TRBD1 TRBJ1-5 TRBV19 few CASRTGNNQPQHF TGTGCCAGTAGGACAGGGAACAATCAGCCCCAGCATTTT
. TRBJ2-2 TRBV18 . CASSPGSPLNTGELFF TGTGCCAGCTCACCAGGGAGCCCATTGAACACCGGGGAGCTGTTTTTT
TRBD1 TRBJ2-3 TRBV19 . CASSGRSGTGSGSDTQYF TGTGCCAGTAGTGGACGCTCCGGGACAGGGAGCGGCTCAGATACGCAGTATTTT
TRBD1 TRBJ1-2 TRBV24-1 . CATSDETGGDGYTF TGTGCCACCAGTGACGAGACAGGGGGGGATGGCTACACCTTC
. TRBJ1-2 TRBV2 . CASTPWGGRVGYTF TGTGCCAGCACCCCGTGGGGGGGCCGGGTAGGCTACACCTTC
TRBD2 TRBJ2-1 TRBV11-3 . CASSPSGGALGEQFF TGTGCCAGCAGCCCCAGCGGGGGGGCCTTAGGGGAGCAGTTCTTC
TRBD1 TRBJ1-2 TRBV11-2 . CASSLAGTGDLNRGYTF TGTGCCAGCAGCTTAGCTGGGACAGGGGATTTAAATCGTGGCTACACCTTC
TRBD1 TRBJ1-2 TRBV28 . CASSLGTANYGYTF TGTGCCAGCAGCCTCGGGACAGCCAACTATGGCTACACCTTC
TRBD1 TRBJ1-2 TRBV18 . CASSIGTGGLNYGYTF TGTGCCAGCTCAATCGGGACAGGGGGCCTTAACTATGGCTACACCTTC
. TRBJ1-2 TRBV19 . CASSLRQSNYGYTF TGTGCCAGTAGTTTGCGGCAGTCTAACTATGGCTACACCTTC
TRBD1 TRBJ1-5 TRBV24-1 . CAIPGHPGQGFSQPQHF TGTGCCATCCCAGGCCATCCGGGACAGGGATTTTCTCAGCCCCAGCATTTT
. TRBJ1-2 TRBV7-2 . CASSLDSGIHGYTF TGTGCCAGCAGCTTGGATTCGGGGATCCATGGCTACACCTTC
. TRBJ2-6 TRBV19 . CASTSLSGANVLTF TGTGCCAGTACTAGCCTATCTGGGGCCAACGTCCTGACTTTC
. TRBJ1-2 TRBV28 once CASSSTTGTNYGYTF TGTGCCAGCAGTTCAACGACAGGAACTAACTATGGCTACACCTTC
. TRBJ2-7 TRBV6-6 . CASSYSAPTNEQYF TGTGCCAGCAGTTACTCGGCCCCGACTAACGAGCAGTACTTC
. TRBJ2-2 TRBV12-3/TRBV12-4 . CASSLGGTGELFF TGTGCCAGCAGTTTAGGCGGGACCGGGGAGCTGTTTTTT
. TRBJ1-6 TRBV5-5 . CASSLGLEGSPLHF TGTGCCAGCAGCTTGGGACTCGAGGGTTCACCCCTCCACTTT
. TRBJ1-2 TRBV12-3/TRBV12-4 . CASGKTVGGGYTF TGTGCCAGCGGAAAGACAGTTGGTGGTGGCTACACCTTC
TRBD1 TRBJ1-1 TRBV30 . CAWIRQGLSAEAFF TGTGCCTGGATAAGACAGGGGTTATCCGCTGAAGCTTTCTTT
TRBD1 TRBJ2-7 TRBV5-1 . CASSSGQGTFEQYF TGCGCCAGCAGCTCTGGACAGGGGACGTTCGAGCAGTACTTC
TRBD2 TRBJ2-7 TRBV11-2 . CASSLLPSGRAGQYF TGTGCCAGCAGCTTACTGCCTAGCGGGAGGGCGGGGCAGTACTTC
. TRBJ1-5 TRBV2 . CASSVAGPDQPQHF TGTGCCAGCAGTGTAGCGGGGCCGGATCAGCCCCAGCATTTT
. TRBJ1-1 TRBV24-1 . CATSDFLPGHPNTEAFF TGTGCCACCAGTGACTTTCTCCCGGGACACCCGAACACTGAAGCTTTCTTT
TRBD2 TRBJ2-1 TRBV2 few CASTDIGTRGGNEQFF TGTGCCAGCACAGATATCGGTACCCGGGGGGGGAATGAGCAGTTCTTC
TRBD1 TRBJ2-2 TRBV7-9 . CASSSPGGMDTGELFF TGTGCCAGCAGCTCCCCAGGGGGAATGGACACCGGGGAGCTGTTTTTT
TRBD1 TRBJ2-1 TRBV19 . CASPTGGPYNEQFF TGTGCCAGTCCGACAGGGGGCCCCTACAATGAGCAGTTCTTC
. TRBJ2-5 TRBV7-2 . CASSYAGGRETQYF TGTGCCAGCAGCTACGCCGGAGGACGGGAGACCCAGTACTTC
. TRBJ1-1 TRBV5-5 . CASSSRGGMNTEAFF TGTGCCAGCAGCAGTCGTGGGGGGATGAACACTGAAGCTTTCTTT
TRBD2 TRBJ2-3 TRBV15 . CATSRDRSGGRTDTQYF TGTGCCACCAGCAGAGATAGGAGCGGGGGCCGCACAGATACGCAGTATTTT
TRBD2 TRBJ2-3 TRBV10-3 . CAAQGASGGSTDTQYF TGTGCCGCTCAGGGGGCTAGCGGGGGAAGCACAGATACGCAGTATTTT
. TRBJ2-3 TRBV9 . CASSLEVQGGDTQYF TGTGCCAGCAGCCTCGAGGTCCAAGGCGGGGATACGCAGTATTTT
TRBD1 TRBJ1-5 TRBV27 once CASRGQGPNQPQHF TGTGCCAGCAGGGGACAGGGGCCAAATCAGCCCCAGCATTTT
. TRBJ1-1 TRBV7-9 few CASGSGNTEAFF TGTGCCAGCGGCTCCGGGAACACTGAAGCTTTCTTT